The 18 T cell receptor beta chains in this list originate from one sample, sequenced in a study of cytomegalovirus exposure and HLA in healthy donors. Only in-frame clones appear in the TCRdb table, and some are missing; sequencing was by immunoSEQ multiplex PCR. The sample holds about 160,000 clones; approximately 80% are singletons and the top ten take 2% to 2.5%. Sequencing was performed on PBMCs. The receptors derive from a man aged 25 to 40 in good health and CMV-seropositive.

V usage is TRBV10-1 and J usage is TRBJ2-3; perhaps TRBD1 as D (7 bases). The CDR3 has 14 amino acids. The germline CDR1 and CDR2 sequences are WNHNN and SYGVQD (reference sequence). V lost 6 bases and J 6 bases, leaving 16 bases between the germline ends. The CDR3 sequence: CASSNQQGRDTQYF. As DNA, the CDR3 is TGCGCCAGCAGCAACCAACAGGGGAGGGATACGCAGTATTTT.

This clone was counted a single time. The V call is TRBV5-1, the J call TRBJ2-1; no definite D call. The germline V and J ends were trimmed by 7 bases and 6 bases, with 11 bases remaining between them. This CDR3 comprises 12 residues. The germline gives CDR1 SGHRS, CDR2 YFSETQ. CDR3 sequence: CASEPPGNEQFF. CDR3 DNA: TGCGCCAGCGAGCCCCCTGGCAATGAGCAGTTCTTC.

V usage is TRBV7-2 and J usage is TRBJ2-7; D is perhaps TRBD2 (6 bases). The V gene's germline CDR1 is SGHTA and CDR2 FQGNSA. The V gene lost 5 bases and the J gene lost 0 bases, with 11 bases spanning the gap. The CDR3 is 14 amino acids. This chain's CDR3 is CASSSRGSSYEQYF. The CDR3 DNA sequence: TGTGCCAGCAGCAGCCGGGGGTCCTCCTACGAGCAGTACTTC.

The J gene is TRBJ1-5, the V gene TRBV18; 9 bases are shared with TRBD1. From germline, CDR1 is KGHSH and CDR2 LQKENI. The CDR3 consists of 17 residues. After removal of 5 bases from V and 4 bases from J, the junction contained 12 bases not matched to a gene. CDR3 in amino acids: CASSRGQGLEGNQPQHF. DNA of the CDR3: TGTGCCAGCTCAAGGGGACAGGGTCTAGAGGGGAATCAGCCCCAGCATTTT.

J is TRBJ2-5 and V is TRBV10-3; 12 bases align to TRBD2. Per germline, CDR1 ENHRY and CDR2 SYGVKD. The CDR3 is 17 amino acids. V lost 6 bases, J lost 6 bases, and 14 bases stayed unmatched. The CDR3 bases are TGTGCCATCAGCACGGGGGCGACTAGCGGGGGCGTAAAGACCCAGTACTTC. Amino acid sequence: CAISTGATSGGVKTQYF.

The chain joins TRBV25-1 to TRBJ1-1, with TRBD1 matching 10 bases. This CDR3 is 17 amino acids long. CDR1 MGHDK and CDR2 SYGVNS come from the germline V gene. V lost 6 bases, J lost 3 bases, and 13 bases stayed unmatched. The CDR3 sequence: CASSKTGGVSWDTEAFF. The CDR3 DNA sequence: TGTGCCAGCAGCAAGACAGGGGGCGTTTCATGGGACACTGAAGCTTTCTTT.

This rearrangement joins TRBV7-2 to TRBJ1-1; the D is unclear. Per germline, CDR1 SGHTA and CDR2 FQGNSA. V was cut by 1 base and J by 2 bases, with 8 bases left in between. The CDR3 contains 14 residues. The CDR3 DNA is TGTGCCAGCAGCTTAGAGTCCAGTAACACTGAAGCTTTCTTT. It specifies CASSLESSNTEAFF.

The chain is built from TRBV4-3 and TRBJ1-2, with 7 bases lining up with TRBD1. The length of the CDR3 is 16 residues. Germline assignment: CDR1 LGHNA and CDR2 YSLEER. V was pared by 0 bases and J by 3 bases, with 7 bases of the junction left unmatched. DNA for the CDR3: TGCGCCAGCAGCCAAGATCGGCAGGGGGTGTACTATGGCTACACCTTC. This encodes CASSQDRQGVYYGYTF.

The rearrangement links TRBV4-1 to TRBJ1-5; D is perhaps TRBD1 (6 bases). Germline CDR1 is MGHRA and CDR2 is YSYEKL. The ends were cut back, 4 bases at V and 0 bases at J, with 10 bases in the middle. The CDR3 runs to 15 residues. Written as DNA, the CDR3 is TGCGCCAGCAGCCCAGGGGATTATAGCAATCAGCCCCAGCATTTT. Translation gives CASSPGDYSNQPQHF.

This chain uses TRBV11-2 with TRBJ1-4; D is possibly TRBD1 (6 bases). Trimming removed 2 bases at V and 6 bases at J, with 13 bases between. Germline lookup yields CDR1 SGHAT and CDR2 FQNNGV. CDR3 length: 15 residues. The CDR3 DNA reads TGTGCCAGCAGCTTAATGGGAGGGGGGGATGAAAAACTGTTTTTT. Amino acid sequence: CASSLMGGGDEKLFF.

The gene calls are TRBV10-3 and TRBJ1-1; possible D gene TRBD1, 5 bases. This CDR3 contains 11 residues. The germline gives CDR1 ENHRY, CDR2 SYGVKD. Trimming removed 2 bases from V and 7 bases from J, with 5 bases in between. The CDR3 reads CAISEDSEAFF. The CDR3, as DNA: TGTGCCATCAGTGAGGACAGTGAAGCTTTCTTT.

The J gene is TRBJ2-7, the V gene TRBV7-2; 7 nucleotides match TRBD2. Germline V gene sequence: CDR1 SGHTA, CDR2 FQGNSA. This CDR3 has 17 amino acids. With V trimmed by 3 bases and J by 5 bases, 16 bases remained unmatched. CDR3 nucleotides: TGTGCCAGCAGCTTTTGGGGACTAAGGAGCGGGGCCCACGAGCAGTACTTC. This gives the protein CASSFWGLRSGAHEQYF.

The chain carries TRBV10-2 and TRBJ2-3; D gene unclear. This CDR3 has 17 residues. V was trimmed by 5 bases and J by 3 bases, leaving 21 bases between them. The V gene's germline CDR1 is WSHSY and CDR2 SAAADI. The CDR3 loop reads CASSYPSSGLMTDTQYF. CDR3 DNA sequence: TGCGCCAGCAGTTACCCCTCTAGTGGCCTGATGACAGATACGCAGTATTTT.

The chain combines TRBV14 with TRBJ1-2; 10 nucleotides agree with TRBD1. The V gene end was trimmed by 5 bases and the J gene end by 1 base; junction bases not matched to a gene: 10. The CDR3 consists of 17 residues. CDR1 and CDR2 (germline): SGHDN, FVKESK. The CDR3 bases are TGTGCCAGCAGCTCCCGGGACAGGGGTAACCTTAACTATGGCTACACCTTC. Its protein product is CASSSRDRGNLNYGYTF.

The chain uses TRBV27 and TRBJ1-1; 7 nucleotides match TRBD1. This CDR3 has 13 amino acids. J gave up 4 bases and V 5 bases, and 4 bases lay outside the gene matches. Germline-derived CDR1 and CDR2 are MNHEY and SMNVEV (reference sequence). CDR3 nucleotides: TGTGCCAGCAGTCCACACAGGGGCACTGAAGCTTTCTTT. Encoded protein: CASSPHRGTEAFF.

This clone was found a few times. The chain employs TRBV5-4 and TRBJ2-7; D is perhaps TRBD2 (6 bases). CDR1 SGHNT and CDR2 YYREEE come from the germline V gene (reference sequence). The CDR3 has 14 amino acids. Trimming pared 0 bases from V and 0 bases from J, leaving 7 bases between. The CDR3 here is CASSLAGSSYEQYF. The CDR3 DNA sequence: TGTGCCAGCAGCTTGGCCGGGAGCTCCTACGAGCAGTACTTC.

The chain recombines TRBV7-9 with TRBJ2-7; 11 nucleotides align to TRBD1. The CDR3 is 16 amino acids. CDR1 is SEHNR, CDR2 FQNEAQ, per germline (reference sequence). V lost 0 bases, J lost 5 bases, and 6 bases stayed unmatched. CDR3 nucleotides: TGTGCCAGCAGCTTAGCCGGACAGGGGGCGCTTAACGAGCAGTACTTC. Translating gives CASSLAGQGALNEQYF.

The gene calls are TRBV7-9 and TRBJ1-1; maybe TRBD1 (5 bases). This CDR3 is 13 amino acids long. V was cut by 1 base and J by 6 bases, with 9 bases left in between. The germline CDR1 and CDR2 sequences are SEHNR and FQNEAQ (reference sequence). CDR3: CASSLGQGPEAFF. The CDR3 DNA reads TGTGCCAGCAGCTTAGGGCAGGGTCCTGAAGCTTTCTTT.